This TCR beta chain was recorded in a study of blood T cells in healthy people across ages. General study results and limits: Shifts in expanded clonotypes may have been confounded by donor CMV status, which was unknown. Per million T cells, the diversity of TCR beta decreased roughly linearly as age advanced.

The germline gives CDR1 SGHTA, CDR2 FQGNSA. This CDR3 region has 15 residues. V trimming: 5 bases; J trimming: 5 bases; junction bases outside the gene matches: 7. Primers used in a second PCR of about 7 to 11 cycles were a sample-barcoded 5' primer and a J-beta primer mix. A tag from a template-switch adaptor with 12 random nucleotides marked each cDNA molecule. One entry per CDR3 protein, called by TCRdb with MiXCR from the 5' RACE reads. The sample gives approximately 810,000 distinct CDR3 sequences, 36% of which show up once; 10% to 15% is in the top ten. This clonotype has a handful of counts. Its antigen is undetermined.

The chain couples TRBV7-2 to TRBJ2-3, with TRBD2 matching 10 bases. Sequencing was carried out using blood. The clonotype originates from a man aged 18 to 30 in good health. In DNA form, the CDR3 reads TGTGCCAGCAGCCCTATTAGCGGGGGGAAAGATACGCAGTATTTT. It is translated as CASSPISGGKDTQYF.